Each of the 14 T cell receptor beta chains below was sequenced from the same sample in a study of siplizumab effects on memory and regulatory T cells (dated 2019 in TCRdb). Library creation used the immunoSEQ multiplex PCR assay. TCRdb holds this immuneACCESS table with in-frame rearrangements only. Some clones are missing; in checked studies, unresolved V genes explain under half, and the rest has no known cause. This sample gives 110,000 or so clones in total; 85% to 95% of them show up just once. Jointly, the top ten make up 0.25% to 0.35% of the sample. Sequencing used CD4+ T cells sorted from blood. These receptors were taken from a human donor in good health.

The V and J genes are TRBV7-2 and TRBJ1-2; 7 bases match TRBD1. Germline CDR1 SGHTA, CDR2 FQGNSA. The ends lost 5 bases at V and 5 bases at J; junction bases unmatched: 11. This CDR3 spans 15 amino acids. CDR3 sequence (DNA): TGTGCCAGCAGCGACACACCAGACAGGGTTTATGGCTACACCTTC. Amino acids: CASSDTPDRVYGYTF.

V is TRBV7-6 and J is TRBJ2-7; TRBD1 aligns across 9 bases. The CDR3 length is 14 residues. Germline trimming cut 5 bases from V and 0 bases from J; bases unmatched to any gene: 2. Germline assignment: CDR1 SGHVS and CDR2 FNYEAQ. CDR3 protein: CASSRDRVSYEQYF. In DNA, the CDR3 is TGTGCCAGCAGCCGGGACAGGGTCTCCTACGAGCAGTACTTC.

V gene TRBV4-3 combines with J gene TRBJ1-2, with D perhaps TRBD1 (6 bases). V shed 3 bases and J shed 8 bases, with 19 bases lying between them. The germline V gene has CDR1 LGHNA and CDR2 YSLEER. This CDR3 is built from 15 residues. CDR3 sequence (DNA): TGCGCCAGCAGCCAGACCGGGACAACTATTGAGGGCTACACCTTC. Translating gives CASSQTGTTIEGYTF.

J is TRBJ2-5 and V is TRBV7-9, with 7 nucleotides matching TRBD1. Germline-derived CDR1 and CDR2 are SEHNR and FQNEAQ (reference sequence). V lost 7 bases to trimming and J lost 5 bases; unmatched junction nucleotides: 19. The CDR3 has 17 amino acids. The CDR3, as DNA: TGTGCCAGCACCCAATGGCAGGGGGTTCCTGAAAGGGAGACCCAGTACTTC. It yields the protein CASTQWQGVPERETQYF. The whole variable domain, filled in from reference TRBV7-9 and TRBJ2-5, reads DTGVSQNPRHKITKRGQNVTFRCDPISEHNRLYWYRQTLGQGPEFLTYFQNEAQLEKSRLLSDRFSAERPKGSFSTLEIQRTEQGDSAMYLCASTQWQGVPERETQYFGPGTRLLVL.

The rearrangement uses TRBV7-2 and TRBJ2-7; TRBD1 aligns across 11 bases. The CDR3 extends over 14 amino acids. Germline loops: CDR1 SGHTA, CDR2 FQGNSA. Trimming cost V 5 bases and J 2 bases; bases outside gene matches: 2. The chain's CDR3 is CASSPGQGAYEQYF. CDR3 bases: TGTGCCAGCAGCCCGGGACAGGGGGCCTACGAGCAGTACTTC.

The V and J genes are TRBV14 and TRBJ2-2; TRBD2 aligns across 7 bases. Germline V lookup: CDR1 SGHDN, CDR2 FVKESK. After removal of 4 bases from V and 4 bases from J, the junction contained 6 bases not matched to a gene. This CDR3 comprises 15 residues. The CDR3 region is CASSLGGVGTGELFF. The CDR3 region has the DNA TGTGCCAGCAGCCTGGGAGGGGTTGGCACCGGGGAGCTGTTTTTT.

This rearrangement joins TRBV5-4 to TRBJ2-7; 8 bases match TRBD1. Germline loops: CDR1 SGHNT, CDR2 YYREEE (reference sequence). The junction had 5 bases not matched to a gene; V was cut back by 1 base and J by 2 bases. The CDR3 extends over 15 amino acids. The CDR3 DNA reads TGTGCCAGCAGCTTGAAGTCAGGGGGCCCCTACGAGCAGTACTTC. Translated, it gives CASSLKSGGPYEQYF.

V usage is TRBV20-1 and J usage is TRBJ1-2; D is unresolved. Germline V gene data show CDR1 as DFQATT and CDR2 as SNEGSKA (reference sequence). The CDR3 length is 11 residues. Trimming left V 6 bases short and J 10 bases short, with 15 bases between. The CDR3: CSARRKMVYTF. The CDR3 coding sequence is TGCAGTGCGCGCCGCAAAATGGTCTACACCTTC.

The CDR3 DNA is TGTGCCAGCAGCTTAGTTACGGTTTACAATGAGCAGTTCTTC. It specifies CASSLVTVYNEQFF. The chain carries TRBV11-3 and TRBJ2-1; no clear D gene. The CDR3 has 14 residues. From germline, CDR1 is SGHNT and CDR2 YENEEA. Trimming removed 1 base at V and 4 bases at J, with 8 bases between.

The chain joins TRBV5-4 to TRBJ2-5, with TRBD2 matching over 8 bases. The CDR3 runs to 15 residues. J lost 1 base, V lost 4 bases, and 6 bases had no gene match. The germline V gene encodes CDR1 SGHNT and CDR2 YYREEE (reference sequence). CDR3 DNA sequence: TGTGCCAGCAGCCTGTTCGGGAGGGCCCAAGAGACCCAGTACTTC. Protein product: CASSLFGRAQETQYF.

The chain recombines TRBV11-2 with TRBJ2-7; 9 bases line up with TRBD2. V trimming: 2 bases; J trimming: 4 bases; junction bases outside the gene matches: 6. Germline V gene sequence: CDR1 SGHAT, CDR2 FQNNGV. The CDR3 covers 15 residues. CDR3 coding DNA: TGTGCCAGCAGCTTAAGTGGCGGGGGGGCTTACGAGCAGTACTTC. Translation gives CASSLSGGGAYEQYF.

V usage is TRBV4-3 and J usage is TRBJ2-1; no clear D gene. The V gene's germline CDR1 is LGHNA and CDR2 YSLEER. The V end was cut by 0 bases, the J end by 2 bases, with 8 bases between. The CDR3 runs to 15 residues. CDR3 in DNA: TGCGCCAGCAGCCAAGAATGGGGTCCCTACAATGAGCAGTTCTTC. This translates into CASSQEWGPYNEQFF.

The rearrangement joins TRBV7-6 to TRBJ2-5, with 8 bases aligning to TRBD2. CDR3 length equals 14 residues. CDR1 is SGHVS, CDR2 FNYEAQ, per germline. With V trimmed by 3 bases and J by 5 bases, 5 bases remained unmatched. The CDR3: CASSFSGSGETQYF. The CDR3 DNA follows: TGTGCCAGCAGCTTCAGCGGGAGTGGGGAGACCCAGTACTTC.

V gene TRBV29-1 combines with J gene TRBJ2-3, with 7 bases identical to TRBD1. The length of the CDR3 is 11 residues. Germline loops: CDR1 SQVTM, CDR2 ANQGSEA. The junction had 8 bases not matched to a gene; V was cut back by 6 bases and J by 11 bases. CDR3 in DNA: TGCAGCGTCCGACAGGGCCTGATGCAGTATTTT. This sequence encodes CSVRQGLMQYF.